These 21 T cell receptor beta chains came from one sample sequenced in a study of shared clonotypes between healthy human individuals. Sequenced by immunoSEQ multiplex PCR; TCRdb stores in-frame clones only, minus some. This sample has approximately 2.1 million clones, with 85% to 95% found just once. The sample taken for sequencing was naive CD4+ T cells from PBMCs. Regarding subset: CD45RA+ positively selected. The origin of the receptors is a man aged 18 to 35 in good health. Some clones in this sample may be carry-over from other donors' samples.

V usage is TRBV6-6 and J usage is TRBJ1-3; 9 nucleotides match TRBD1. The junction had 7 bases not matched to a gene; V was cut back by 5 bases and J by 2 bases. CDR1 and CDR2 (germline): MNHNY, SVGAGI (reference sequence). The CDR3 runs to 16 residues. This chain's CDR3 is CASSPAGQGTGNTIYF. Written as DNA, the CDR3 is TGTGCCAGCAGTCCAGCGGGACAGGGCACTGGAAACACCATATATTTT.

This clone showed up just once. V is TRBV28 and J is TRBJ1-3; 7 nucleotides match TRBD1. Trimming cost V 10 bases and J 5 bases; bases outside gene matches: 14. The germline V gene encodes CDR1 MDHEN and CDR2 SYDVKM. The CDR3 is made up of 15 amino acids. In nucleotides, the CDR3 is TGTGCCACCGCACAGGGGCAGCCTGTGAGAAACACCATATATTTT. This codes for CATAQGQPVRNTIYF.

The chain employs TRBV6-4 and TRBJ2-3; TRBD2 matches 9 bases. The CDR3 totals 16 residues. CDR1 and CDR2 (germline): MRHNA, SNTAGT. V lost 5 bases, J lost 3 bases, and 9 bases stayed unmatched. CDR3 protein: CASSQIAGVVTDTQYF. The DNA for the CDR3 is TGTGCCAGCAGTCAAATAGCGGGAGTCGTTACAGATACGCAGTATTTT.

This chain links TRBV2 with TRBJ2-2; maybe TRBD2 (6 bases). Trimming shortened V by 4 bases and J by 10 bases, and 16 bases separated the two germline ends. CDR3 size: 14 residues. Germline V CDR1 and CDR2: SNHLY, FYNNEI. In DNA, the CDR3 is TGTGCCAGCAGTGCGCGGGGCCACCGGGTGGAGCTGTTTTTT. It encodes CASSARGHRVELFF.

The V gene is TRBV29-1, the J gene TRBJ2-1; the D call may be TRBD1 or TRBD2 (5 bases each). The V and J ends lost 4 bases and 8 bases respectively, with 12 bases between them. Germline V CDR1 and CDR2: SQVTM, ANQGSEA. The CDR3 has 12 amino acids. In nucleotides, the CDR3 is TGCAGCGTTGGTTGGGGGACCCATGAGCAGTTCTTC. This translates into CSVGWGTHEQFF.

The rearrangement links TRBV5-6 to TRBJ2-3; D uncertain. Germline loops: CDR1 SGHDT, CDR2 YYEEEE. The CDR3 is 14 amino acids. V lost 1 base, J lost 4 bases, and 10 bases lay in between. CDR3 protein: CASSLNLFADTQYF. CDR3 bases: TGTGCCAGCAGCTTGAACCTTTTCGCAGATACGCAGTATTTT.

The CDR3 sequence: CASSFAGVSYEQYF. In DNA, the CDR3 is TGTGCCAGCAGTTTTGCGGGGGTCTCCTACGAGCAGTACTTC. This chain connects TRBV27 to TRBJ2-7; 7 nucleotides agree with TRBD2. With V trimmed by 3 bases and J by 0 bases, 2 bases remained unmatched. This CDR3 region has 14 residues. The germline V gene has CDR1 MNHEY and CDR2 SMNVEV (reference sequence).

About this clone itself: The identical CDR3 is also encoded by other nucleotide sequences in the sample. The CDR3 nucleotides are TGTGCCAGCTCACCAGAGGGGAGCTCCTACAATGAGCAGTTCTTC. This gives the protein CASSPEGSSYNEQFF. V and J are TRBV18 and TRBJ2-1; either TRBD1 or TRBD2 may supply D (5 bases each). The V end was cut by 2 bases, the J end by 0 bases, with 8 bases between. Per germline, CDR1 KGHSH and CDR2 LQKENI. The CDR3 consists of 15 residues.

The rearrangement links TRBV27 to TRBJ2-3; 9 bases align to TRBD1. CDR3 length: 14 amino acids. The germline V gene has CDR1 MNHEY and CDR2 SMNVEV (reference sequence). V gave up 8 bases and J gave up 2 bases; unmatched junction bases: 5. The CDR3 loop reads CASSDRGYTDTQYF. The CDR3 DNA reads TGTGCCAGCTCGGACAGGGGATACACAGATACGCAGTATTTT.

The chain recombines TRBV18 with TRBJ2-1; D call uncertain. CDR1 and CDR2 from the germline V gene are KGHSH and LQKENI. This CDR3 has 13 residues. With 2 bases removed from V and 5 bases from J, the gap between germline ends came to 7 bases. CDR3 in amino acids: CASSPLIDNEQFF. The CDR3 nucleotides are TGTGCCAGCTCACCATTAATAGACAATGAGCAGTTCTTC. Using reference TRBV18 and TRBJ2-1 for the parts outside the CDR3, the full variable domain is NAGVMQNPRHLVRRRGQEARLRCSPMKGHSHVYWYRQLPEEGLKFMVYLQKENIIDESGMPKERFSAEFPKEGPSILRIQQVVRGDSAAYFCASSPLIDNEQFFGPGTRLTVL.

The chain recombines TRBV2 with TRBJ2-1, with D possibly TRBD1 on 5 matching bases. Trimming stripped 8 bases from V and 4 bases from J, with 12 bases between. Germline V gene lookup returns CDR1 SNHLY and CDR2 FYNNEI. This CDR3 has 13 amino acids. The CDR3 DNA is TGTGCCAGCCGGAGAGACAGTTACAATGAGCAGTTCTTC. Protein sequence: CASRRDSYNEQFF.

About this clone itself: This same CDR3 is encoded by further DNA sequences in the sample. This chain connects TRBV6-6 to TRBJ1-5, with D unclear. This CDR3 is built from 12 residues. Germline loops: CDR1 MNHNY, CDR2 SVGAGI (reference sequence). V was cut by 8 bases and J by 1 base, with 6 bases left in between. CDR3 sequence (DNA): TGTGCCAGCGGTTTCAGCAATCAGCCCCAGCATTTT. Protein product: CASGFSNQPQHF.

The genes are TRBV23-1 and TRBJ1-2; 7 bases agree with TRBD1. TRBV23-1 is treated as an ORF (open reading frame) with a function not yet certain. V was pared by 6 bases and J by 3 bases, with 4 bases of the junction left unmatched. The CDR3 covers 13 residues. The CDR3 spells CASRVGTDYGYTF. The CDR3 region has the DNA TGCGCCAGCAGGGTCGGGACAGACTATGGCTACACCTTC.

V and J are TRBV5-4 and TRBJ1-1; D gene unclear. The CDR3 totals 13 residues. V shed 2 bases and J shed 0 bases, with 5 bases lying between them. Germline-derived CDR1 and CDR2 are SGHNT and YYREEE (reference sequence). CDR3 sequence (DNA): TGTGCCAGCAGCTTACCGTTGAACACTGAAGCTTTCTTT. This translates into CASSLPLNTEAFF. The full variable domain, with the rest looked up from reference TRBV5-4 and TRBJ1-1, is ETGVTQSPTHLIKTRGQQVTLRCSSQSGHNTVSWYQQALGQGPQFIFQYYREEENGRGNFPPRFSGLQFPNYSSELNVNALELDDSALYLCASSLPLNTEAFFGQGTRLTVV.

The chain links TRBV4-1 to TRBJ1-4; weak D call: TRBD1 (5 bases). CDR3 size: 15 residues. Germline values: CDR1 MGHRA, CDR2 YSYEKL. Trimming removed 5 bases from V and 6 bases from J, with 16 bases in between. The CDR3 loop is CASSYSWRGDEKLFF. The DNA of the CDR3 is TGCGCCAGCAGCTACTCCTGGCGAGGGGATGAAAAACTGTTTTTT.

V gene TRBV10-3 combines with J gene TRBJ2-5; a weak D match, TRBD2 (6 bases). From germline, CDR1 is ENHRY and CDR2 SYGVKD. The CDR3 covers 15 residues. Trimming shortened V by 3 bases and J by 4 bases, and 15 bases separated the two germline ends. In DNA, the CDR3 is TGTGCCATCAGTGAACGGGAGTTATCTACAGAGACCCAGTACTTC. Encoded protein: CAISERELSTETQYF.

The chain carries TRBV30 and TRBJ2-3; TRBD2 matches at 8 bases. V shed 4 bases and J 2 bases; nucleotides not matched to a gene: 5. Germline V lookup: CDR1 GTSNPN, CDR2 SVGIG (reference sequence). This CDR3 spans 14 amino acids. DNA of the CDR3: TGTGCCTGGATGAGCGGGAGCCTCACAGATACGCAGTATTTT. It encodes CAWMSGSLTDTQYF.

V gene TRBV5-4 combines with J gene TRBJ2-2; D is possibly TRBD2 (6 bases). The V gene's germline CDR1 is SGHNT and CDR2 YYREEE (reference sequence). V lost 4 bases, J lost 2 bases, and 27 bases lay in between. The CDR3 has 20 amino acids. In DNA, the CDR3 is TGTGCCAGCAGCCGTCCCAACTGGGGGGATTGGGGAGTAAACACCGGGGAGCTGTTTTTT. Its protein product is CASSRPNWGDWGVNTGELFF.

DNA for the CDR3: TGCGCCAGCACCCCGGGACCTAACTATGGCTACACCTTC. Its translation is CASTPGPNYGYTF. This rearrangement joins TRBV10-2 to TRBJ1-2; TRBD1 might be the D (5 bases). V shed 7 bases and J shed 0 bases, with 9 bases lying between them. The germline V gene has CDR1 WSHSY and CDR2 SAAADI. This CDR3 contains 13 residues.

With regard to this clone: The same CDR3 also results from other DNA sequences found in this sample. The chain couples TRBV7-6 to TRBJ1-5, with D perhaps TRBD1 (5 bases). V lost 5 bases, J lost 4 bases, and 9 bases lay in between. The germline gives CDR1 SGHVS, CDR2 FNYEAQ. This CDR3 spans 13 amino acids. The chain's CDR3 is CASSRTGNQPQHF. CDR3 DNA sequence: TGTGCCAGCAGCAGAACAGGAAATCAGCCCCAGCATTTT.

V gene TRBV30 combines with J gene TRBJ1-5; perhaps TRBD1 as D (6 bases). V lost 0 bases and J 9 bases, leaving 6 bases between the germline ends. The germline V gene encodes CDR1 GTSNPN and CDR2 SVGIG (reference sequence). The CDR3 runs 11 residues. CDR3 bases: TGTGCCTGGAGTGTAGGGGGGCCCCAGCATTTT. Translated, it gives CAWSVGGPQHF.